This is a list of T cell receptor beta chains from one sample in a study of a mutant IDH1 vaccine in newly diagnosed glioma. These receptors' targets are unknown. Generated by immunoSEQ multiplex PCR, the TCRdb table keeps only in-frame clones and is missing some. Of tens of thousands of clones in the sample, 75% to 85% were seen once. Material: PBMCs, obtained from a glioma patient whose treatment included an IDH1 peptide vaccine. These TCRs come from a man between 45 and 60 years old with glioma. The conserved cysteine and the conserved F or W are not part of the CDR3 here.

CDR3aa: ASSLVGGENQPQH
v_gene: TRBV7-2
j_gene: TRBJ1-5
len: 13

CDR3aa: ASSVGQRVTYNEQF
v_gene: TRBV9
j_gene: TRBJ2-1
len: 14

CDR3aa: ASSFRGENNSPLH
v_gene: TRBV2
j_gene: TRBJ1-6
len: 13

CDR3aa: ASSLTSGRGTGELF
v_gene: TRBV7-2
j_gene: TRBJ2-2
len: 14

CDR3aa: ASSLVPGAGNTIY
v_gene: TRBV5-1
j_gene: TRBJ1-3
len: 13

CDR3aa: ASSSAAKLEAF
v_gene: TRBV2
j_gene: TRBJ1-1
len: 11

CDR3aa: SAMLLAGGTGELF
v_gene: TRBV29-1
j_gene: TRBJ2-2
len: 13

CDR3aa: ASSQDQPGQITGELF
v_gene: TRBV4-1
j_gene: TRBJ2-2
len: 15

CDR3aa: ASGAGELF
v_gene: TRBV9
j_gene: TRBJ2-2
len: 8

CDR3aa: ASSLPTDTQY
v_gene: TRBV5-5
j_gene: TRBJ2-3
len: 10

CDR3aa: ASSSWEGKLF
v_gene: TRBV19
j_gene: TRBJ1-4
len: 10

CDR3aa: ASPLGPEAF
v_gene: TRBV2
j_gene: TRBJ1-1
len: 9

CDR3aa: ASSPSSGDTGELF
v_gene: TRBV6-4
j_gene: TRBJ2-2
len: 13

CDR3aa: ASSYPPPGRTFSGANVLT
v_gene: TRBV21-1
j_gene: TRBJ2-6
len: 18

CDR3aa: ASSLTGSSNQPQH
v_gene: TRBV5-1
j_gene: TRBJ1-5
len: 13

CDR3aa: ASSSGDYLETQY
v_gene: TRBV6-5
j_gene: TRBJ2-5
len: 12

CDR3aa: ASLVVRYT
v_gene: TRBV6-4
j_gene: TRBJ1-2
len: 8

CDR3aa: ASMTGASEVQY
v_gene: TRBV10-2
j_gene: TRBJ2-7
len: 11

CDR3aa: ASRSGQLYNQPQH
v_gene: TRBV6-1
j_gene: TRBJ1-5
len: 13

CDR3aa: ASRGRGGSPLH
v_gene: TRBV25-1
j_gene: TRBJ1-6
len: 11

CDR3aa: ASSFGDQPQH
v_gene: TRBV5-6
j_gene: TRBJ1-5
len: 10

CDR3aa: ATRPTTVALAQY
v_gene: TRBV6-1
j_gene: TRBJ2-5
len: 12

CDR3aa: ASSLQPQH
v_gene: TRBV7-2
j_gene: TRBJ1-5
len: 8

CDR3aa: ASSQKGGNEQY
v_gene: TRBV4-2
j_gene: TRBJ2-7
len: 11

CDR3aa: ASSPRGSGVEQY
v_gene: TRBV4-1
j_gene: TRBJ2-7
len: 12

CDR3aa: SAVQGREQY
v_gene: TRBV20-1
j_gene: TRBJ2-7
len: 9

CDR3aa: ASSPTGSASSYNSPLH
v_gene: TRBV27
j_gene: TRBJ1-6
len: 16

CDR3aa: ASSYWTGFSYEQY
v_gene: TRBV6-5
j_gene: TRBJ2-7
len: 13

CDR3aa: ASRRDRGAGEQY
v_gene: TRBV2
j_gene: TRBJ2-7
len: 12

CDR3aa: ASSISTVAHQPQH
v_gene: TRBV19
j_gene: TRBJ1-5
len: 13

CDR3aa: ASSPPGTNTEAF
v_gene: TRBV9
j_gene: TRBJ1-1
len: 12

CDR3aa: ASSTAGELF
v_gene: TRBV7-9
j_gene: TRBJ2-2
len: 9

CDR3aa: ASRFRDEQF
v_gene: TRBV6-5
j_gene: TRBJ2-1
len: 9

CDR3aa: ASREGQGVSYEQY
v_gene: TRBV2
j_gene: TRBJ2-7
len: 13

CDR3aa: ASSQTGLFNQPQH
v_gene: TRBV6-1
j_gene: TRBJ1-5
len: 13

CDR3aa: ASSLGGGSPYEQY
v_gene: TRBV11-3
j_gene: TRBJ2-7
len: 13

CDR3aa: ASSLVPPGLNSNQPQH
v_gene: TRBV19
j_gene: TRBJ1-5
len: 16

CDR3aa: ASSWGPDYEQY
v_gene: TRBV19
j_gene: TRBJ2-7
len: 11

CDR3aa: ASSAGGEQF
v_gene: TRBV9
j_gene: TRBJ2-1
len: 9

CDR3aa: ASSQGGPGETQY
v_gene: TRBV14
j_gene: TRBJ2-5
len: 12

CDR3aa: ASRKGWGRAETQY
v_gene: TRBV27
j_gene: TRBJ2-5
len: 13

CDR3aa: ASSPKSETQY
v_gene: TRBV18
j_gene: TRBJ2-5
len: 10

CDR3aa: ASSLRGNQETQY
v_gene: TRBV5-6
j_gene: TRBJ2-5
len: 12

CDR3aa: ASSPRDSGEQY
v_gene: TRBV14
j_gene: TRBJ2-7
len: 11

CDR3aa: ASSLVGQAEKLF
v_gene: TRBV5-8
j_gene: TRBJ1-4
len: 12

CDR3aa: ASSQDWTGGVTGELF
v_gene: TRBV4-1
j_gene: TRBJ2-2
len: 15

CDR3aa: ASSSTSARRTDTQY
v_gene: TRBV28
j_gene: TRBJ2-3
len: 14

CDR3aa: AISESRDNSPLH
v_gene: TRBV10-3
j_gene: TRBJ1-6
len: 12

CDR3aa: ASSPSLKGVGYGYT
v_gene: TRBV28
j_gene: TRBJ1-2
len: 14

CDR3aa: AISDSGTANSPLH
v_gene: TRBV10-3
j_gene: TRBJ1-6
len: 13

CDR3aa: ASSLGTGPGYT
v_gene: TRBV5-6
j_gene: TRBJ1-2
len: 11

CDR3aa: ASSISMGPYEQY
v_gene: TRBV7-2
j_gene: TRBJ2-7
len: 12

CDR3aa: ASSQDGGYSYEQY
v_gene: TRBV4-2
j_gene: TRBJ2-7
len: 13

CDR3aa: ASTTIGTGPYGYT
v_gene: TRBV28
j_gene: TRBJ1-2
len: 13

CDR3aa: ASSISHLGGYT
v_gene: TRBV19
j_gene: TRBJ1-2
len: 11

CDR3aa: ASSLVQGLGNTIY
v_gene: TRBV13
j_gene: TRBJ1-3
len: 13

CDR3aa: ASSYRDRVNEQY
v_gene: TRBV5-5
j_gene: TRBJ2-7
len: 12